The clone carrying this T cell receptor (beta chain) came up a few times. Its specificity is not known. The germline gives CDR1 LNHDA, CDR2 SQIVND (reference sequence). Trimming left V 7 bases short and J 7 bases short, with 17 bases between. This CDR3 is built from 14 residues. This entry is derived from a study of T cell repertoires in aging, cancer and after chemotherapy. Study in general: The full dataset contained millions of TCR reads.

Amplification of TCR beta used genomic DNA extracted from peripheral blood. The study's findings and limits: The repertoire data cannot show anything about immunological memory following chemotherapy. Healthy donors lost TCR diversity with age mainly through richness, cancer patients through richness and evenness. In each cancer cohort, median generation probability increased across chemotherapy, suggesting thymic output rebounded.

Multiplex touch-down PCR with TRB-A/B primers amplified rearranged V-D-J TRB sequences. A single record per CDR3 protein comes from TCRdb applying MiXCR to the multiplex PCR reads. The sample gives approximately 13,000 distinct CDR3 sequences, over 25% of which show up once; about 3% is in the top ten. This TCR was recovered from a human donor in good health. The sample was blood. The chain has TRBV19 and TRBJ1-5, with D possibly matching TRBD1 (5 bases). CDR3 protein: CASTRWGVGQPQHF. The CDR3 DNA is TGTGCCAGTACCAGATGGGGGGTCGGACAGCCCCAGCATTTT.